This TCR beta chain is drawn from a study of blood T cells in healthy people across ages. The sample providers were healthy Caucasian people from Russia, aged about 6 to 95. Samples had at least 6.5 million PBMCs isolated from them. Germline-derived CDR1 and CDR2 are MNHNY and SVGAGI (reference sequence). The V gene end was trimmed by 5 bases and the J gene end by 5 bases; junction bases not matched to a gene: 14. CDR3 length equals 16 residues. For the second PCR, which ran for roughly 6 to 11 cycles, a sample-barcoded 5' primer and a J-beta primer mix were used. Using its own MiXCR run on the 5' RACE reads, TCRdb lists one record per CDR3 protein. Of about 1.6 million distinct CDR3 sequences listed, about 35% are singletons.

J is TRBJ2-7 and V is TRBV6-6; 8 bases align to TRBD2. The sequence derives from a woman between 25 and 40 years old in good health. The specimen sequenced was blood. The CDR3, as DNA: TGTGCCAGCAGTCAAGAAAATCCGGGAGGGTTTCACGAGCAGTACTTC. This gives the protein CASSQENPGGFHEQYF.